This TCR beta chain was identified in a study of T-cell reconstitution after alpha-beta-depleted transplantation in children. This sample's TCRbeta library carried unique molecular identifier barcodes. TCRdb itself ran the PCR reads through MiXCR, one entry per CDR3 protein. The data hold 800,000 to 1,000,000 distinct CDR3 sequences, with around 30% observed a single time. Germline V gene data show CDR1 as SGHKS and CDR2 as YYEKEE (reference sequence). The CDR3 loop spans 15 amino acids. With V trimmed by 1 base and J by 6 bases, 6 bases remained unmatched. Study results and limitations: High day-60 TCRbeta diversity in some patients came from surviving recipient T cells and thymic progenitors. Newly produced T cells mostly provided counts and TCRbeta diversity after one year, as hyperexpanded clones declined. As was reported, about two months after transplant, alpha-beta T cells came from several hundred expanded graft clones.

This clonotype was observed a handful of times. Its antigen is not known. This clonotype was obtained from a boy younger than two who had a stem cell transplant for SCID, so the T cells may come from the graft donor. The input for sequencing was PBMCs, mostly from graft donor cells, taken 360 days after TCRalphabeta/CD19-depleted stem cell transplant. V gene TRBV5-5 combines with J gene TRBJ2-2; TRBD1 matches 7 bases. The chain's CDR3 is CASSLITGAAGELFF. In DNA form, the CDR3 reads TGTGCCAGCAGCTTGATAACAGGGGCGGCCGGGGAGCTGTTTTTT. Variable domain in full (rest from reference TRBV5-5 and TRBJ2-2): DAGVTQSPTHLIKTRGQQVTLRCSPISGHKSVSWYQQVLGQGPQFIFQYYEKEERGRGNFPDRFSARQFPNYSSELNVNALLLGDSALYLCASSLITGAAGELFFGEGSRLTVL.